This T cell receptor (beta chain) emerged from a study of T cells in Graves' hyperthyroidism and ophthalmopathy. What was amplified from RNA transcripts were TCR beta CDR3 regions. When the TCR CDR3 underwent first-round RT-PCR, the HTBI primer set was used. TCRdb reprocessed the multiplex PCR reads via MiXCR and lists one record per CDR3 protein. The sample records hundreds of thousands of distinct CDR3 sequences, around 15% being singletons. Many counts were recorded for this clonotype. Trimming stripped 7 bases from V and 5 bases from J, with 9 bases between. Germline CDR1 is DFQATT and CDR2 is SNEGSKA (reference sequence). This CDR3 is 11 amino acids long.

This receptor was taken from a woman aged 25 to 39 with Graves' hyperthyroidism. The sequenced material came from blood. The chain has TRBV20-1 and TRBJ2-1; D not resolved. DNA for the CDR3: TGCAGTGTCCCGGGCAACAATGAGCAGTTCTTC. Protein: CSVPGNNEQFF.